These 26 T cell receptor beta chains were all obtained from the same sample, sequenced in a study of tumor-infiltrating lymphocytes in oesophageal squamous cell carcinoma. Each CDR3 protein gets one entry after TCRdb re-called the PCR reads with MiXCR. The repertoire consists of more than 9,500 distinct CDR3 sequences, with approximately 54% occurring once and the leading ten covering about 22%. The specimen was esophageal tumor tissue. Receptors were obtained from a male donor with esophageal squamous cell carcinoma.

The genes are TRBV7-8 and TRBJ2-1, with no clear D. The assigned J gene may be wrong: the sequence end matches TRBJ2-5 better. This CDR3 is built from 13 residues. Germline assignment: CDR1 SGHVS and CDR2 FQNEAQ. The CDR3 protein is CASSFSGQETQYF. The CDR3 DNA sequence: TGTGCCAGCAGCTTTTCTGGGCAAGAGACCCAGTACTTC.

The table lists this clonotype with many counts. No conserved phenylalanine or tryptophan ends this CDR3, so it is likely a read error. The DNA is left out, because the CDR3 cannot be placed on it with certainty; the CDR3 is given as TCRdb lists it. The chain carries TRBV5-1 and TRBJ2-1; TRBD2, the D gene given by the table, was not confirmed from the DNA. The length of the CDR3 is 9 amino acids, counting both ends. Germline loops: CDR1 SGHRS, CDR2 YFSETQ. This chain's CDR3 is CASSRTLAG.

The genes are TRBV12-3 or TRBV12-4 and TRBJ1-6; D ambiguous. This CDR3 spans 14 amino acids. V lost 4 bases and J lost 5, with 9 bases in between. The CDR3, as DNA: TGTGCCAGCAGTTACAGAGCTGATAATTCACCCCTCCACTTT. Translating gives CASSYRADNSPLHF.

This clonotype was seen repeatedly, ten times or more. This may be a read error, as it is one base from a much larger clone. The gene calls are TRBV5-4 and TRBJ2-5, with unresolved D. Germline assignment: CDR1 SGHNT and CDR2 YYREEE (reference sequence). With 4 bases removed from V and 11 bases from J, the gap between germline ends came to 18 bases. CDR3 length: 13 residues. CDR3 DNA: TGTGCCAGCAGCGGAGTAACCTACAATGAGCAGTACTTC. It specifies CASSGVTYNEQYF.

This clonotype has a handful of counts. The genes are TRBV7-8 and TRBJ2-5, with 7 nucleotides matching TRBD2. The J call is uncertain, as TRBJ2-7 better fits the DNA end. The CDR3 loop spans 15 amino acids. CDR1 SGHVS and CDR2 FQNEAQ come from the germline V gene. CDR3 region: CASSPWGTGGYEQYF. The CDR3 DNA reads TGTGCCAGCAGCCCTTGGGGGACGGGAGGTTACGAGCAGTACTTC.

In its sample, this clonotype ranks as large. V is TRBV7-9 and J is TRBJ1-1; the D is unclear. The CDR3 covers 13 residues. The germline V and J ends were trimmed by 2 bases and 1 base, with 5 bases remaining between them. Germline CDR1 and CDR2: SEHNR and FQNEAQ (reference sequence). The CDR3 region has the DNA TGTGCCAGCAGCTTAAGGTCGAACACTGAAGCTTTCTTT. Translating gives CASSLRSNTEAFF.

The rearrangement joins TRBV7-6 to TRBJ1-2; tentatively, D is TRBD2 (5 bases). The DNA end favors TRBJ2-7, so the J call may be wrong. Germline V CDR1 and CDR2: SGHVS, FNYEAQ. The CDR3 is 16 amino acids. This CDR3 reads CASSPFVAGRSYEQYF. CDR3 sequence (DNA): TGTGCCAGCAGCCCTTTCGTGGCGGGCCGCTCCTACGAGCAGTACTTC.

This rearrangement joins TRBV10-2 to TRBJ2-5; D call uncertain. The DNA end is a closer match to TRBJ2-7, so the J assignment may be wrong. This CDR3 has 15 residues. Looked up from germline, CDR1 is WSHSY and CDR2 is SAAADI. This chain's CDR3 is CASSSWQMGRYEQYF. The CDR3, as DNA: TGCGCCAGCAGTAGTTGGCAGATGGGCCGATACGAGCAGTACTTC.

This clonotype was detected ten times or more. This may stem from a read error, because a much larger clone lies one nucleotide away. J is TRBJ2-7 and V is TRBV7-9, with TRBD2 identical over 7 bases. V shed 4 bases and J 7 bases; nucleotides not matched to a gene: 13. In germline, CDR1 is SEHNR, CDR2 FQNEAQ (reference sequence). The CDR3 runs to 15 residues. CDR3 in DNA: TGTGCCAGCAGCTCGTCTAGACTGGGGGGGAATGAGCAGTACTTC. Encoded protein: CASSSSRLGGNEQYF.

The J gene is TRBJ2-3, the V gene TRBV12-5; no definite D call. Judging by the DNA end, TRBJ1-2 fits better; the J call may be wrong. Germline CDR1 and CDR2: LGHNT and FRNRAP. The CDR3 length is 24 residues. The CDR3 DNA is TGTGCTAGTGGTTTGGTATTGCTTCCGGACTACTTTGTGCCCGCCGCGGCCAAGGACTATGGCTACACCTTC. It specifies CASGLVLLPDYFVPAAAKDYGYTF.

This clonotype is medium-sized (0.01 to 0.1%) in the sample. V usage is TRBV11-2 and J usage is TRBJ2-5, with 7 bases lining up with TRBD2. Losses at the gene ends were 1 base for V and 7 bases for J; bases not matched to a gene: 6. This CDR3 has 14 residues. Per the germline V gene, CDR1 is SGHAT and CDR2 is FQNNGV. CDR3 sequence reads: CASSLGPGRGTQYF. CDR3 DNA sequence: TGTGCCAGCAGCTTAGGCCCGGGGAGGGGGACCCAGTACTTC.

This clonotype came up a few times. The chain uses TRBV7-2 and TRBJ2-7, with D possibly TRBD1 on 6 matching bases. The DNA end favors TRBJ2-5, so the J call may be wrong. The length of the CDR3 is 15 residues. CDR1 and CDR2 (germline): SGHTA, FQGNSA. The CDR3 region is CASSLTGSPQETQYF. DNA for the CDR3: TGTGCCAGCAGCTTAACAGGGAGCCCCCAAGAGACCCAGTACTTC.

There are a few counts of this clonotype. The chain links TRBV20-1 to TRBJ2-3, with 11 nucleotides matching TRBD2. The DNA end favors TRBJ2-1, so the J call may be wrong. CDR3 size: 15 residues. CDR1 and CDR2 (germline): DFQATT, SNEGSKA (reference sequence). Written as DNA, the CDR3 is TGCAGTGCCCTAGGACTAGCGGGTAACTTGAATGAGCAGTTCTTC. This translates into CSALGLAGNLNEQFF.

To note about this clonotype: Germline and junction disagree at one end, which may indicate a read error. The CDR3 DNA is TGTGCTAGCAGCTTAGCGTCGACAGGGTACGAGACCCAGTACTTC. This sequence encodes CASSLASTGYETQYF. The chain employs TRBV7-6 and TRBJ2-1; 7 bases are shared with TRBD1. Gene TRBJ2-5 matches the end of the DNA better, so the J call may be wrong. CDR1 is SGHVS and CDR2 is FNYEAQ in the germline V gene. The CDR3 extends over 15 amino acids.

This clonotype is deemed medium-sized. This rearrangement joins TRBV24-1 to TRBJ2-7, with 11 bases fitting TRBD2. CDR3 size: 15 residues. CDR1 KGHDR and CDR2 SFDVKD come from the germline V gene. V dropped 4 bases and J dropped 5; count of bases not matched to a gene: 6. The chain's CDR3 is CATSDQLAGDDEQYF. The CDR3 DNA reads TGTGCCACCAGTGACCAACTAGCGGGAGACGACGAGCAGTACTTC.

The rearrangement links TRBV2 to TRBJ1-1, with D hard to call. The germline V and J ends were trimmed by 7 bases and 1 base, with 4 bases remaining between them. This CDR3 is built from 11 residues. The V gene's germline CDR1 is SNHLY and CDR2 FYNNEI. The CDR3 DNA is TGTGCCAGCAAGGAGAACACTGAAGCTTTCTTT. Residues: CASKENTEAFF.

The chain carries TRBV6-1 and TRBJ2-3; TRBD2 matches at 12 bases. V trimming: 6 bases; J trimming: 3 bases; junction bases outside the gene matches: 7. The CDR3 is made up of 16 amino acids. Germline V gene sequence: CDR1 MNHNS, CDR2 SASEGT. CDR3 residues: CASRPTSGRPTDTQYF. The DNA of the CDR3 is TGTGCCAGCAGGCCGACTAGCGGGAGACCTACAGATACGCAGTATTTT.

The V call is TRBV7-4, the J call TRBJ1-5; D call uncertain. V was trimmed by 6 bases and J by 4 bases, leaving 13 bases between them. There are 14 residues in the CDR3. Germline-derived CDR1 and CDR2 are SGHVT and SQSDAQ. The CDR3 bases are TGTGCCAGCAGTGTTGGAGGGATAAATCAGCCCCAGCATTTT. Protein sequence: CASSVGGINQPQHF.

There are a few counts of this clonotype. CDR3 amino acids: CASSPQAGRSQETQYF. CDR3 DNA sequence: TGTGCCAGCAGTCCTCAGGCAGGGAGGAGTCAAGAGACCCAGTACTTC. V gene TRBV28 combines with J gene TRBJ2-5, with D tentatively TRBD2 (6 bases). This CDR3 region has 16 residues. Germline V gene lookup returns CDR1 MDHEN and CDR2 SYDVKM. V lost 5 bases and J lost 2, with 18 bases in between.

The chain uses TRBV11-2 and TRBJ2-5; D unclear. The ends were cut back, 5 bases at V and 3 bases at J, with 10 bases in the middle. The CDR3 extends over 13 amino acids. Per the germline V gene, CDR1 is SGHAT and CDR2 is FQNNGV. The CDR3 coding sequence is TGTGCCAGCAGCACTTACGTGGAAGAGACCCAGTACTTC. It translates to CASSTYVEETQYF.

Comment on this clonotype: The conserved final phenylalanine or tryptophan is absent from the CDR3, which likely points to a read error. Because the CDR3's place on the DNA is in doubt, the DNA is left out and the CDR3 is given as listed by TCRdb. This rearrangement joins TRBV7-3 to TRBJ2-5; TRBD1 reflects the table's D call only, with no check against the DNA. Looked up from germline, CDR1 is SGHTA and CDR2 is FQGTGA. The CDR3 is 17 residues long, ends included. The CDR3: CASSPGTGANSPLHFGN.

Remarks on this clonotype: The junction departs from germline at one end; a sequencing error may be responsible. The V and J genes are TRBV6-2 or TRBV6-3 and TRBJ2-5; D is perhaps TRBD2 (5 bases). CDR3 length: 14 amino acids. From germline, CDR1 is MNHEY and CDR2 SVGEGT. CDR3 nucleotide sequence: TGTGCCAGCAGTTACTCAGGGAACACCGGGGAGCTGTATTTT. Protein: CASSYSGNTGELYF.

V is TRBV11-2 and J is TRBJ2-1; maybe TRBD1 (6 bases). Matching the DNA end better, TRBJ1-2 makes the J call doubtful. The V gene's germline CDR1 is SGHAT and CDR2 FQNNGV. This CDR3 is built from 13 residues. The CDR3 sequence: CASSQKGGYGYTF. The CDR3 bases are TGTGCCAGCAGCCAAAAGGGGGGCTATGGCTACACCTTC.

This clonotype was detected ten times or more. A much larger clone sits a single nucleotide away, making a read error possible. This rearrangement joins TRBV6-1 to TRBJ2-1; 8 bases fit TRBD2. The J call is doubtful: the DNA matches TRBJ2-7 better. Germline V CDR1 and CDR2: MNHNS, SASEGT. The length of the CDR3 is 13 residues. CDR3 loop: CASSGGADNEQYF. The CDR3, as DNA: TGTGCCAGCTCCGGGGGGGCCGATAATGAGCAGTACTTC.

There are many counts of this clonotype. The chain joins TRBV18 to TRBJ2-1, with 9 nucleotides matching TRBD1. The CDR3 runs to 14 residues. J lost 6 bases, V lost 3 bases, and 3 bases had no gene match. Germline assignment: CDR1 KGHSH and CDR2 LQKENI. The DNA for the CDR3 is TGTGCCAGCTCACCTAACAGGGGGCGCAATGAGCAGTTCTTC. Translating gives CASSPNRGRNEQFF.

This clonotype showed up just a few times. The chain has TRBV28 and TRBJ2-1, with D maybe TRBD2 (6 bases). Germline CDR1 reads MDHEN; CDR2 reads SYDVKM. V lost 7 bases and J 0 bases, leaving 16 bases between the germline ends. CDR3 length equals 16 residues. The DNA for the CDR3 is TGTGCCAGCATCGCAGAGGGGAGGAGCTCCTACAATGAGCAGTTCTTC. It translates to CASIAEGRSSYNEQFF.